Listed below are T cell receptor beta chains from one sample, sequenced in a study of beta chain features in type 1 diabetes. The table came from immunoSEQ multiplex PCR; TCRdb's copy has only in-frame clones and leaves some out. The sample has approximately 58,000 clones, approximately 60% seen once. The sequencing input was stem cell memory CD4+ T cells from blood. Every receptor here comes from a woman aged 30 to 39 with type 1 diabetes. Each CDR3 is given with its conserved first and last residue. Each record gives: V gene, D gene, clone size, CDR3 length, J gene, CDR3 DNA, CDR3 protein. A D gene is named only where the DNA matches it firmly. Only part of the rows carry a size: once, few, many, or a class if the clone is expanded.

V: TRBV7-2; D: NA; size: NA; length: 14; J: TRBJ2-3; DNA: TGTGCCAGCAGCTTCGGGACTTTCCCGCGCACGCAGTATTTT; CDR3: CASSFGTFPRTQYF
V: TRBV29-1; D: NA; size: NA; length: 13; J: TRBJ1-1; DNA: TGCAGCGTTACAGCGGGGGGCTCCGATGAAGCTTTCTTT; CDR3: CSVTAGGSDEAFF
V: TRBV5-1; D: NA; size: NA; length: 14; J: TRBJ1-1; DNA: TGCGCCAGCAGCTTGGCTGTCAGGGCCCCAGAAGCTTTCTTT; CDR3: CASSLAVRAPEAFF
V: TRBV30; D: TRBD1; size: NA; length: 13; J: TRBJ1-5; DNA: TGTGCCTGGGGGGGACAGGCTAATCAGCCCCAGCATTTT; CDR3: CAWGGQANQPQHF
V: TRBV27; D: NA; size: NA; length: 16; J: TRBJ2-3; DNA: TGTGCCAGCAGGGGACTCGCAGCAGCGGGCACAGATACGCAGTATTTT; CDR3: CASRGLAAAGTDTQYF
V: TRBV5-4; D: NA; size: NA; length: 15; J: TRBJ1-1; DNA: TGTGCCAGCAGCTTGGCCGAGAATATGAACACTGAAGCTTTCTTT; CDR3: CASSLAENMNTEAFF
V: TRBV28; D: NA; size: few; length: 10; J: TRBJ1-2; DNA: TGTGCCACCTTCTCCTATGGCTACACCTTC; CDR3: CATFSYGYTF
V: TRBV29-1; D: TRBD2; size: NA; length: 16; J: TRBJ2-4; DNA: TGCAGCGTGACCGGGGGACTAGCGGGGTATAGGAACATTCAGTACTTC; CDR3: CSVTGGLAGYRNIQYF
V: TRBV6-5; D: TRBD1; size: few; length: 13; J: TRBJ1-1; DNA: TGTGCCAGCAGTTGGGGACAGGGGACTGAAGCTTTCTTT; CDR3: CASSWGQGTEAFF
V: TRBV11-2; D: TRBD1; size: NA; length: 14; J: TRBJ2-7; DNA: TGTGCCAGCAGCTTTAATGTGGACAGGGACGAGCAGTACTTC; CDR3: CASSFNVDRDEQYF
V: TRBV10-3; D: NA; size: NA; length: 17; J: TRBJ2-2; DNA: TGTGCCATCAGTGAAGGAGGGAGTCAAAAAAACACCGGGGAGCTGTTTTTT; CDR3: CAISEGGSQKNTGELFF
V: TRBV7-9; D: TRBD2; size: NA; length: 17; J: TRBJ2-2; DNA: TGTGCCAGCAGCTTATCTAGCGGAGCCCCGAACACCGGGGAGCTGTTTTTT; CDR3: CASSLSSGAPNTGELFF
V: TRBV6-6; D: NA; size: few; length: 15; J: TRBJ2-1; DNA: TGTGCCACTTTGCGACCGGGAATGCCCTACAATGAGCAGTTCTTC; CDR3: CATLRPGMPYNEQFF
V: TRBV7-3; D: NA; size: NA; length: 14; J: TRBJ2-3; DNA: TGTGCCAGCAGCTTAGGAGGGGAGCCAGATACGCAGTATTTT; CDR3: CASSLGGEPDTQYF
V: TRBV30; D: NA; size: NA; length: 12; J: TRBJ1-4; DNA: TGTGCCTGGAGTAACAATCATGAAAAACTGTTTTTT; CDR3: CAWSNNHEKLFF
V: TRBV5-1; D: NA; size: NA; length: 15; J: TRBJ1-2; DNA: TGCGCCAGCAGCTTGGCCGTTACGGAGTCTATGGGCTACACCTTC; CDR3: CASSLAVTESMGYTF
V: TRBV11-2; D: TRBD2; size: NA; length: 16; J: TRBJ2-7; DNA: TGTGCCAGCAGCTCCGCTAGCGGGAGGTTCTCCTACGAGCAGTACTTC; CDR3: CASSSASGRFSYEQYF
V: TRBV5-1; D: TRBD2; size: NA; length: 17; J: TRBJ2-5; DNA: TGCGCCAGCAGCTTGGGGACTAGCGGGAGGATCTTAGAGACCCAGTACTTC; CDR3: CASSLGTSGRILETQYF
V: TRBV5-1; D: NA; size: NA; length: 18; J: TRBJ1-4; DNA: TGCGCCAGCAGCTTGGATGATCGGACACCCTCAACTAATGAAAAACTGTTTTTT; CDR3: CASSLDDRTPSTNEKLFF
V: TRBV23-1; D: NA; size: NA; length: 8; J: TRBJ1-2; DNA: TGCGCCAGCAGTCACTCTCTCTTC; CDR3: CASSHSLF
V: TRBV7-9; D: NA; size: few; length: 16; J: TRBJ2-2; DNA: TGTGCCAGCAGCTTCAGGCGGGTTGCAAACACCGGGGAGCTGTTTTTT; CDR3: CASSFRRVANTGELFF
V: TRBV28; D: NA; size: NA; length: 17; J: TRBJ2-7; DNA: TGTGCCAGCAGTTTATCCCTGACCGGGACCCAGGGGTACGAGCAGTACTTC; CDR3: CASSLSLTGTQGYEQYF
V: TRBV6-1; D: TRBD1; size: NA; length: 15; J: TRBJ1-4; DNA: TGTGCCAGCAGCTTTCGGGACAGGGCAGGTGAAAAACTGTTTTTT; CDR3: CASSFRDRAGEKLFF
V: TRBV21-1; D: NA; size: NA; length: 14; J: TRBJ1-1; DNA: TGTGCCAGCAGCAAAGTAAGGGGAGGAACTGAAGCTTTCTTT; CDR3: CASSKVRGGTEAFF
V: TRBV4-3; D: TRBD2; size: few; length: 15; J: TRBJ2-3; DNA: TGCGCCAGCGGAGCGGGAGGGCCCGGCACAGATACGCAGTATTTT; CDR3: CASGAGGPGTDTQYF
V: TRBV9; D: NA; size: NA; length: 15; J: TRBJ1-2; DNA: TGTGCCAGCAGCGTAGATGCATCTCTAGGCTATGGCTACACCTTC; CDR3: CASSVDASLGYGYTF
V: TRBV4-1; D: NA; size: NA; length: 16; J: TRBJ2-5; DNA: TGCGCCAGCAGCCCCCCAGCCGCGGCACTGGTAGAGACCCAGTACTTC; CDR3: CASSPPAAALVETQYF
V: TRBV5-1; D: NA; size: NA; length: 13; J: TRBJ2-5; DNA: TGCGCCAGCAGCTTGTGGGGGGAGGAGACCCAGTACTTC; CDR3: CASSLWGEETQYF
V: TRBV7-9; D: TRBD1; size: NA; length: 15; J: TRBJ2-1; DNA: TGTGCCAGCAGCTTCAGACAGGGGGTCTACAATGAGCAGTTCTTC; CDR3: CASSFRQGVYNEQFF
V: TRBV4-1; D: TRBD2; size: NA; length: 14; J: TRBJ2-2; DNA: TGCGCCAGAAGACAGCGGGAGGTGCCCGGGGAGCTGTTTTTT; CDR3: CARRQREVPGELFF
V: TRBV5-1; D: NA; size: NA; length: 16; J: TRBJ1-1; DNA: TGCGCCAGCAGCTTTGACACAGGTTCGATGAACACTGAAGCTTTCTTT; CDR3: CASSFDTGSMNTEAFF
V: TRBV10-3; D: NA; size: NA; length: 11; J: TRBJ1-1; DNA: TGTGCCATCAGTGATGGGTTAGCAGCTTTCTTT; CDR3: CAISDGLAAFF
V: TRBV4-2; D: TRBD1; size: NA; length: 14; J: TRBJ2-7; DNA: TGTGCCAGCAGCCAGGTCGACAGGGGCTACGAGCAGTACTTC; CDR3: CASSQVDRGYEQYF
V: TRBV7-8; D: NA; size: NA; length: 14; J: TRBJ1-5; DNA: TGTGCCAGCAGCTTTTCAGGGGGCAATCAGCCCCAGCATTTT; CDR3: CASSFSGGNQPQHF
V: TRBV4-1; D: NA; size: NA; length: 15; J: TRBJ2-1; DNA: TGCGCCAGCAGCCCACTAGGCGTATCGAAGAATGAGCAGTTCTTC; CDR3: CASSPLGVSKNEQFF
V: TRBV28; D: NA; size: NA; length: 13; J: TRBJ2-5; DNA: TGTGCCAGCGCTGGGGGGTACCAAGAGACCCAGTACTTC; CDR3: CASAGGYQETQYF
V: TRBV11-2; D: NA; size: once; length: 13; J: TRBJ1-1; DNA: TGTGCCAGCAGCTTAGAGGCGAACACTGAAGCTTTCTTT; CDR3: CASSLEANTEAFF
V: TRBV4-1; D: TRBD1; size: NA; length: 17; J: TRBJ1-5; DNA: TGCGCCAGCAGCCAAGATACGGGGACAGGGGACCGACAGCCCCAGCATTTT; CDR3: CASSQDTGTGDRQPQHF
V: TRBV7-6; D: TRBD2; size: NA; length: 16; J: TRBJ2-2; DNA: TGTGCCAGCAGCTTACGACTAGCGGGAGGAACCGGGGAGCTGTTTTTT; CDR3: CASSLRLAGGTGELFF
V: TRBV4-2; D: TRBD1; size: once; length: 15; J: TRBJ1-2; DNA: TGTGCCAGCAGCCAAGAATTGACAGGGGCCAATGGCTACACCTTC; CDR3: CASSQELTGANGYTF
V: TRBV14; D: TRBD1; size: NA; length: 14; J: TRBJ1-2; DNA: TGTGCCAGCAGCCGTGTAGGGACAGACTATGGCTACACCTTC; CDR3: CASSRVGTDYGYTF
V: TRBV9; D: NA; size: NA; length: 14; J: TRBJ1-4; DNA: TGTGCCAGCAGCAGCATAGCAACTAATGAAAAACTGTTTTTT; CDR3: CASSSIATNEKLFF
V: TRBV11-1; D: NA; size: NA; length: 16; J: TRBJ2-1; DNA: TGTGCCAGCAGCTTATCTGTCGGGAGATCCTACAATGAGCAGTTCTTC; CDR3: CASSLSVGRSYNEQFF
V: TRBV7-9; D: TRBD1; size: NA; length: 14; J: TRBJ1-1; DNA: TGTGCCAGCAGCGTAGCAGGGGGCCGGACTGAAGCTTTCTTT; CDR3: CASSVAGGRTEAFF
V: TRBV27; D: NA; size: NA; length: 14; J: TRBJ1-5; DNA: TGTGCCAGCAGTCGGGGAGACGGCAATCAGCCCCAGCATTTT; CDR3: CASSRGDGNQPQHF
V: TRBV28; D: NA; size: NA; length: 13; J: TRBJ1-2; DNA: TGTGCCAGCAGTTTACAGGGTGCCTATGGCTACACCTTC; CDR3: CASSLQGAYGYTF
V: TRBV29-1; D: NA; size: few; length: 14; J: TRBJ1-2; DNA: TGCAGCGTTGTAGGGTCAGGGCGCGGCTATGGCTACACCTTC; CDR3: CSVVGSGRGYGYTF
V: TRBV2; D: TRBD2; size: NA; length: 15; J: TRBJ2-1; DNA: TGTGCCAGCACCTCGGCGGGAGGGGTCTACAATGAGCAGTTCTTC; CDR3: CASTSAGGVYNEQFF
V: TRBV9; D: TRBD2; size: once; length: 15; J: TRBJ2-7; DNA: TGTGCCAGCAGCGGGGTACTAGCGGGGATCCACGAGCAGTACTTC; CDR3: CASSGVLAGIHEQYF
V: TRBV7-9; D: NA; size: NA; length: 15; J: TRBJ2-7; DNA: TGTGCCAGCAGCTTAGGGGGGGGCAGCTCCTACGAGCAGTACTTC; CDR3: CASSLGGGSSYEQYF
V: TRBV19; D: TRBD1; size: NA; length: 17; J: TRBJ1-4; DNA: TGTGCCAGTAGGAGGGACAGCTCATCTACAACTAATGAAAAACTGTTTTTT; CDR3: CASRRDSSSTTNEKLFF
V: TRBV7-9; D: NA; size: NA; length: 14; J: TRBJ1-1; DNA: TGTGCCAGCAGCTTAAGGGAGGTGAACACTGAAGCTTTCTTT; CDR3: CASSLREVNTEAFF
V: TRBV30; D: TRBD1; size: NA; length: 13; J: TRBJ2-5; DNA: TGTGCCTGGAGCTCAGGGGGAGAAGAGACCCAGTACTTC; CDR3: CAWSSGGEETQYF
V: TRBV6-6; D: NA; size: NA; length: 13; J: TRBJ1-1; DNA: TGTGCCAGCAATTATCAGGGGAACACTGAAGCTTTCTTT; CDR3: CASNYQGNTEAFF
V: TRBV7-9; D: TRBD2; size: NA; length: 12; J: TRBJ2-7; DNA: TGTGCCAGCAGCTCGGGGCCGGGACTAGCGGGCTTC; CDR3: CASSSGPGLAGF